One and the same sample provided the 18 T cell receptor beta chains below, sequenced in a study of blood T cell repertoires in COVID-19. Method: immunoSEQ multiplex PCR; TCRdb's copy keeps in-frame clones and lacks some. The sample yields hundreds of thousands of clones, about 88% seen once. Sequencing was carried out using PBMCs or T cells enriched from blood (not recorded which). These receptors were taken from a woman in her 30s who had recovered from COVID-19.

The CDR3 nucleotides are TGTGCCAGCAGTGATTTAGGGACAGCCCTCAATCAGCCCCAGCATTTT. This translates into CASSDLGTALNQPQHF. The gene calls are TRBV6-1 and TRBJ1-5, with 7 bases identical to TRBD1. CDR1 and CDR2 from the germline V gene are MNHNS and SASEGT. With V trimmed by 3 bases and J by 3 bases, 8 bases remained unmatched. CDR3 length: 16 amino acids.

The chain joins TRBV4-1 to TRBJ2-1; 13 bases line up with TRBD2. Germline assignment: CDR1 MGHRA and CDR2 YSYEKL. There are 15 residues in the CDR3. After removal of 4 bases from V and 9 bases from J, the junction contained 6 bases not matched to a gene. CDR3 nucleotide sequence: TGCGCCAGCAGCCTTGGACTAGCGGGAGTCGGTGAGCAGTTCTTC. This translates into CASSLGLAGVGEQFF.

This clone appeared a single time. This chain connects TRBV11-3 to TRBJ1-2; TRBD1 agrees at 11 bases. The V gene end was trimmed by 4 bases and the J gene end by 4 bases; junction bases not matched to a gene: 5. Germline CDR1 and CDR2: SGHNT and YENEEA. CDR3 length: 15 amino acids. The CDR3 DNA is TGTGCCAGCAGCTCGGGCGGACAGGGGGCCTATGGCTACACCTTC. This translates into CASSSGGQGAYGYTF.

The chain uses TRBV5-8 and TRBJ1-4, with 7 positions matching TRBD1. V lost 0 bases, J lost 5 bases, and 4 bases stayed unmatched. There are 15 residues in the CDR3. Germline-derived CDR1 and CDR2 are SGHTS and YDEGEE. Here the CDR3 reads CASSLGQGENEKLFF. In DNA form, the CDR3 reads TGTGCCAGCAGCTTGGGACAGGGCGAAAATGAAAAACTGTTTTTT.

CDR3 residues: CASSWDRADNQPQHF. The CDR3 DNA sequence: TGTGCCAGCAGTTGGGACAGGGCGGACAATCAGCCCCAGCATTTT. V usage is TRBV28 and J usage is TRBJ1-5; TRBD1 matches at 9 bases. In germline, CDR1 is MDHEN, CDR2 SYDVKM. The V segment lost 4 bases and the J segment 3 bases; nucleotides outside the gene matches: 4. The CDR3 sequence is 15 residues long.

This clone has just a few counts. The V and J genes are TRBV3-1 (or the pseudogene TRBV3-2) and TRBJ2-7, with 8 nucleotides matching TRBD1. From germline, CDR1 is LGHDT and CDR2 YNNKEL (reference sequence). The CDR3 covers 15 residues. V shed 4 bases and J 3 bases; nucleotides not matched to a gene: 8. Here the CDR3 DNA reads TGTGCCAGCAGCCTAAGGACAGGGCGAGACTACGAGCAGTACTTC. Its protein product is CASSLRTGRDYEQYF.

The chain combines TRBV6-1 with TRBJ1-2; D is unclear. Germline V lookup: CDR1 MNHNS, CDR2 SASEGT. V gave up 3 bases and J gave up 0 bases, with 11 bases separating them. The CDR3 length is 15 residues. The DNA for the CDR3 is TGTGCCAGCAGTGACGGGTCGTTAGCTAACTATGGCTACACCTTC. Encoded protein: CASSDGSLANYGYTF.

Remarks on this clone: This may stem from a read error, because a much larger clone lies one nucleotide away. The chain employs TRBV24-1 and TRBJ2-6; the D is unclear. V lost 2 bases, J lost 1 base, and 2 bases lay in between. Germline V gene sequence: CDR1 KGHDR, CDR2 SFDVKD. The CDR3 has 14 residues. The CDR3: CATSDSSGANVLTF. The DNA of the CDR3 is TGTGCCACCAGTGATTCTTCTGGGGCCAACGTCCTGACTTTC.

This chain joins TRBV3-1 (or the pseudogene TRBV3-2) and TRBJ1-1, with D tentatively TRBD1 (5 bases). CDR1 is LGHDT and CDR2 is YNNKEL in the germline V gene (reference sequence). CDR3 length: 15 amino acids. The ends were cut back, 5 bases at V and 2 bases at J, with 15 bases in the middle. CDR3 nucleotide sequence: TGTGCCAGCAGCTGGGAGACGGGGGTAAACACTGAAGCTTTCTTT. Protein: CASSWETGVNTEAFF.

The J gene is TRBJ2-3, the V gene TRBV11-3, with D perhaps matching TRBD1 (5 bases). From germline, CDR1 is SGHNT and CDR2 YENEEA. The CDR3 sequence is 14 residues long. The V gene lost 4 bases and the J gene lost 10 bases, with 18 bases spanning the gap. DNA of the CDR3: TGTGCCAGCAGCTCCCGAAGCCAGGGAAGGGCGCAGTATTTT. Translating gives CASSSRSQGRAQYF.

The chain combines TRBV4-2 with TRBJ1-2; D perhaps matches TRBD1 (5 bases). Trimming left V 3 bases short and J 1 base short, with 12 bases between. The germline V gene has CDR1 LGHNA and CDR2 YNFKEQ. The CDR3 runs 15 residues. CDR3 DNA: TGTGCCAGCAGCCACCCCGACAGACTTAACTATGGCTACACCTTC. It specifies CASSHPDRLNYGYTF.

This chain links TRBV18 with TRBJ1-1, with TRBD1 matching over 9 bases. Germline-derived CDR1 and CDR2 are KGHSH and LQKENI. V shed 4 bases and J 6 bases; nucleotides not matched to a gene: 9. CDR3 length equals 15 residues. CDR3 sequence (DNA): TGTGCCAGCTCACTACTGGGACAGGGTGCCGCTGAAGCTTTCTTT. It is translated as CASSLLGQGAAEAFF.

The chain carries TRBV27 and TRBJ2-7, with D tentatively TRBD2 (6 bases). Trimming shortened V by 6 bases and J by 3 bases, and 18 bases separated the two germline ends. The CDR3 extends over 15 amino acids. Germline V CDR1 and CDR2: MNHEY, SMNVEV (reference sequence). The CDR3 spells CASSSTGTSLYEQYF. Written as DNA, the CDR3 is TGTGCCAGCAGCTCCACCGGGACTTCTCTCTACGAGCAGTACTTC.

V usage is TRBV19 and J usage is TRBJ2-7, with a possible D match to TRBD2 (6 bases). Germline assignment: CDR1 LNHDA and CDR2 SQIVND (reference sequence). CDR3 length: 13 residues. V lost 1 base, J lost 4 bases, and 8 bases lay in between. Written as DNA, the CDR3 is TGTGCCAGTAGTATAGCTAGCGCTTACGAGCAGTACTTC. Protein sequence: CASSIASAYEQYF.

The V and J genes are TRBV28 and TRBJ2-1, with TRBD2 matching 7 bases. Germline values: CDR1 MDHEN, CDR2 SYDVKM. The CDR3 loop spans 13 amino acids. Trimming removed 5 bases from V and 6 bases from J; junction bases left unmatched: 4. The CDR3 spells CASSRDYRNEQFF. The CDR3, as DNA: TGTGCCAGCAGTCGGGACTATCGCAATGAGCAGTTCTTC.

The chain is built from TRBV27 and TRBJ2-1; 9 nucleotides match TRBD2. Trimming removed 0 bases from V and 2 bases from J; junction bases left unmatched: 5. This CDR3 has 17 residues. Per germline, CDR1 MNHEY and CDR2 SMNVEV (reference sequence). The CDR3 coding sequence is TGTGCCAGCAGTTTATCGACGGCTAGCGGGACCTACAATGAGCAGTTCTTC. Encoded protein: CASSLSTASGTYNEQFF.

The chain carries TRBV7-6 and TRBJ1-5; a weak D match, TRBD1 (5 bases). Trimming shortened V by 3 bases and J by 6 bases, and 12 bases separated the two germline ends. The CDR3 is 14 amino acids. Germline CDR1 SGHVS, CDR2 FNYEAQ. The CDR3 loop is CASSFGLRGQPQHF. CDR3 sequence (DNA): TGTGCCAGCAGCTTCGGGTTAAGGGGTCAGCCCCAGCATTTT.

The rearrangement joins TRBV3-1 (or the pseudogene TRBV3-2) to TRBJ2-1; TRBD2 is a possible D gene (5 bases). Per germline, CDR1 LGHDT and CDR2 YNNKEL (reference sequence). V was shortened by 2 bases and J by 4 bases, with 6 bases between the two germline ends. The CDR3 runs to 13 residues. In DNA, the CDR3 is TGTGCCAGCAGCCAACCGGGATACAATGAGCAGTTCTTC. Translated, it gives CASSQPGYNEQFF.